Each of the 11 T cell receptor beta chains below was sequenced from the same sample in a study of T cell responses to AZD1222 COVID-19 vaccine. TCRdb's table, derived via immunoSEQ multiplex PCR, lists solely in-frame clones and lacks some. The table shows 30,000 to 35,000 clones, with around nine tenths occurring only once. The source material was peripheral blood, sampled 28 days after the second AZD1222 dose. These receptors were collected from an adult who received the AZD1222 COVID-19 vaccine.

In DNA, the CDR3 is TGTGCCAGCAGCTTCCACCTCTGGCAAGTAGAGGGGGACAGCTCCTACGAGCAGTACTTC. Translated, it gives CASSFHLWQVEGDSSYEQYF. The chain combines TRBV13 with TRBJ2-7; 7 bases map to TRBD1. Trimming at V came to 3 bases and at J to 0 bases, leaving 20 bases not matched to a gene. The CDR3 sequence is 20 residues long. Germline V gene data show CDR1 as PRHDT and CDR2 as FYEKMQ (reference sequence).

The chain combines TRBV7-3 with TRBJ2-3; 9 bases map to TRBD2. This CDR3 has 13 amino acids. V was clipped by 5 bases and J by 7 bases; unmatched bases: 4. Germline lookup yields CDR1 SGHTA and CDR2 FQGTGA. The CDR3 loop is CASSPTSGYTQYF. DNA of the CDR3: TGTGCCAGCAGCCCGACTAGCGGCTATACGCAGTATTTT.

The chain links TRBV27 to TRBJ2-1; the match to TRBD2 covers 8 bases. The CDR3 extends over 15 amino acids. Germline loops: CDR1 MNHEY, CDR2 SMNVEV (reference sequence). With 6 bases clipped from V and 2 bases from J, the junction kept 6 bases outside the gene matches. The CDR3 here is CASSPWRGAYNEQFF. CDR3 bases: TGTGCCAGCAGCCCCTGGCGGGGGGCCTACAATGAGCAGTTCTTC.

V usage is TRBV12-3 or TRBV12-4 and J usage is TRBJ2-5; 8 nucleotides match TRBD1. J was trimmed by 5 bases and V by 5 bases; bases with no gene match: 4. The CDR3 is 13 amino acids. The CDR3 DNA follows: TGTGCCAGCAGTCCAGGGGGCAGGGAGACCCAGTACTTC. Amino acids: CASSPGGRETQYF.

The V gene is TRBV28, the J gene TRBJ1-6, with D possibly matching TRBD1 (5 bases). The V end was cut by 7 bases, the J end by 8 bases, with 18 bases between. Germline V gene data show CDR1 as MDHEN and CDR2 as SYDVKM. This CDR3 is built from 15 residues. In DNA, the CDR3 is TGTGCCAGCACCCCCCGGGGCCGAACATATTCACCCCTCCACTTT. Encoded protein: CASTPRGRTYSPLHF.

This sequence joins TRBV7-2 and TRBJ2-2; TRBD2 matches 11 bases. This CDR3 is 15 amino acids long. Germline V gene lookup returns CDR1 SGHTA and CDR2 FQGNSA. Trimming removed 5 bases from V and 6 bases from J; junction bases left unmatched: 5. The CDR3 protein is CASSISGGAPGELFF. In DNA form, the CDR3 reads TGTGCCAGCAGCATTAGCGGGGGGGCCCCCGGGGAGCTGTTTTTT.

The chain uses TRBV7-9 and TRBJ1-2; D gene unclear. CDR3 size: 13 residues. Germline V CDR1 and CDR2: SEHNR, FQNEAQ (reference sequence). Trimming pared 2 bases from V and 4 bases from J, leaving 8 bases between. The CDR3 DNA reads as TGTGCCAGCAGCTTACGGGAAACCTATGGCTACACCTTC. Translated: CASSLRETYGYTF.

The chain carries TRBV7-9 and TRBJ2-5; no clear D. Between the trimmed V and J ends, which lost 5 bases and 1 base, there was a span of 11 bases. Germline V gene data show CDR1 as SEHNR and CDR2 as FQNEAQ (reference sequence). The CDR3 spans 14 residues. The CDR3 bases are TGTGCCAGCAGCGCGACTGGTGGCCAAGAGACCCAGTACTTC. This encodes CASSATGGQETQYF. The whole variable domain, remainder taken from reference TRBV7-9 and TRBJ2-5, is DTGVSQNPRHKITKRGQNVTFRCDPISEHNRLYWYRQTLGQGPEFLTYFQNEAQLEKSRLLSDRFSAERPKGSFSTLEIQRTEQGDSAMYLCASSATGGQETQYFGPGTRLLVL.

The genes are TRBV5-4 and TRBJ2-2, with 7 bases fitting TRBD1. V trimming: 0 bases; J trimming: 4 bases; junction bases outside the gene matches: 0. Germline loops: CDR1 SGHNT, CDR2 YYREEE (reference sequence). This CDR3 spans 14 amino acids. CDR3 DNA sequence: TGTGCCAGCAGCTTGGCAGGGGGCACCGGGGAGCTGTTTTTT. It specifies CASSLAGGTGELFF.

The chain combines TRBV4-3 with TRBJ2-1, with 13 bases aligning to TRBD2. The germline CDR1 and CDR2 sequences are LGHNA and YSLEER. This CDR3 spans 16 amino acids. V shed 2 bases, J shed 9 bases, and the junction held 7 bases outside the gene matches. CDR3 protein: CASSQQTSGGGVEQFF. CDR3 nucleotides: TGCGCCAGCAGCCAACAAACTAGCGGGGGGGGTGTTGAGCAGTTCTTC.

V gene TRBV19 combines with J gene TRBJ1-3, with TRBD1 matching over 7 bases. V gave up 4 bases and J gave up 0 bases; unmatched junction bases: 6. Germline V gives CDR1 LNHDA, CDR2 SQIVND (reference sequence). CDR3 size: 16 residues. CDR3 nucleotides: TGTGCCAGTAGTACCGGGACAGACTACTCTGGAAACACCATATATTTT. As protein: CASSTGTDYSGNTIYF.